This TCR beta chain was recorded in a study of T cells in Graves' hyperthyroidism and ophthalmopathy (dated by TCRdb to the late 2010s). Background for the entire study: Peripheral blood was collected at initial diagnosis, before any treatment. Once sampling was done, hyperthyroidism patients were given methimazole at a starting dose of 30 mg daily, whereas ophthalmopathy patients were given high-dose intravenous methylprednisolone. The paper describes TCR Vbeta CDR3 sequencing of 120 to 150 peripheral blood samples, made up of 43 ophthalmopathy patients, over 70 hyperthyroidism patients and some 17 progressor patients. In addition, the study compared T-cell repertoires in thyroid tissue and in blood from roughly six Graves' hyperthyroidism patients. To identify TCR V-J signatures that set the groups apart, the researchers used a discovery cohort of about a hundred patients, made up of 40 to 45 with Graves' ophthalmopathy and some 55 with stable Graves' hyperthyroidism. The roughly 91 discovery patients were randomly divided into training and test sets at a 7:3 ratio. Prospective prediction of ophthalmopathy was tested in an independent validation cohort of approximately 18 hyperthyroidism patients and 17 patients who later progressed to ophthalmopathy. The paper's findings and limits, for the study overall: A model built on a 13 V-J signature distinguished ophthalmopathy from stable hyperthyroidism, reaching around 87% sensitivity and 81% to 83% specificity in cross-validation and 80%/75% in testing. In validation, progression to ophthalmopathy was predicted by the model with 55% to 71% sensitivity and roughly 76% specificity, a median of approximately 6.5 months before onset. Most expanded thyroid clonotypes (frequency above 0.001) were also detected in blood, suggesting blood repertoires may reflect thyroid immune responses. No statistical method was used to set the sample size in advance, and investigators knew the group allocation.

Amplification of TCR beta CDR3 regions was carried out from RNA transcripts. The TCR CDR3 was subjected to a first round of RT-PCR using the HTBI primer set and the Qiagen OneStep RT-PCR kit. The libraries were constructed in a second round of multiplex PCR and then size-selected and purified. Libraries were sequenced paired-end with 100 bp reads on an Illumina HiSeq2000. The authors' pipeline ran thus. Raw data were processed with SOAPnuke, discarding reads with adapters, uncalled bases, mean Phred below 15, or no exact constant-primer or identifier match. COPE v1.2.5 was used to merge high-quality paired reads, and clonotypes were defined as unique nucleotide sequences. Clonotypes were aligned to IMGT TRBV, TRBD and TRBJ reference segments using MiTCR v1.1. The analysis was restricted to V-J combinations with a frequency above 0.0001, which together covered about 99% of the repertoires. The TCS score was defined as the ratio of F50 (clonal expansion) to E x V (chaos), calculated using BLOSUM62-based TCRdist between CDR3 peptides within each V-J. Welch's t-statistics and random forest reduced around 520 V-J features to roughly 13, which were used in a naive Bayes classifier (R e1071). In-frame beta chains were kept once TCRdb had trimmed the public reads at Q25 with fastp and called clones with MiXCR. Each CDR3 protein gets just one entry, which takes the most common genes and DNA from the rows behind it. These V and J calls rely on TCRdb rather than the paper's analysis. The sample data list about half a million distinct CDR3 sequences, and approximately 24% of these were observed just once. About 10% of the sample is in the top ten clones.

As encoded in the germline V gene (reference sequence), CDR1 is DFQATT while CDR2 is SNEGSKA. Trimming at the junction amounts to 5 bases on V and 8 bases on J, and the germline ends lie 21 bases apart. Inclusive of the bounding cysteine and phenylalanine, the CDR3 is 15 residues long. Only CDR3 DNA is held: 45 bases, read in frame from base 1. This clonotype was counted ten times or more. Its antigen is currently not known. Qualities for individual bases were not recorded, and no much larger clone is one base off. Ophthalmopathy patients had moderately to severely active disease, with a Clinical Activity Score of 3 or more, a NOSPECS grade of 4 or more, and a disease duration of less than 3 months. Patients with uncontrolled infections, other autoimmune diseases, pregnancy or lactation were excluded. Diagnoses were established on the basis of clinical symptoms, serum thyroxine and TRAb, thyroid ultrasound, and orbital computed tomography. Ficoll-Paque density gradient centrifugation was used to isolate PBMCs from about 10 ml of fresh peripheral blood. Total RNA was extracted with Trizol reagent, and quality was checked on an Agilent 2100 Bioanalyzer.

The rearrangement joined TRBV20-1 to TRBJ2-2, with TRBD1 perhaps the D gene, on 5 matching bases. This sequence originates from a woman aged 25 to 45 with Graves' ophthalmopathy. Sequenced sample: blood. CDR3 loop: CSAQARNRRRGELFF. The DNA is as follows: TGCAGTGCTCAGGCTAGGAACAGGCGAAGGGGGGAGCTGTTTTTT.